The 18 T cell receptor beta chains given below trace back to one sample, sequenced in a study of blood T cells in healthy people across ages. Primers used in a second PCR of about 6 to 11 cycles were a sample-barcoded 5' primer and a J-beta primer mix. TCRdb reprocessed the 5' RACE reads via MiXCR and lists one record per CDR3 protein. The sample holds around 1.5 million distinct CDR3 sequences; 34% are singletons and the top ten take about 11%. The sequenced sample consisted of blood. The receptors stem from a woman aged 25 to 39 in good health.

The V call is TRBV5-5, the J call TRBJ2-1; 16 bases match TRBD2. The CDR3 covers 16 residues. With 2 bases clipped from V and 9 bases from J, the junction kept 5 bases outside the gene matches. Germline CDR1 and CDR2: SGHKS and YYEKEE (reference sequence). The CDR3 DNA reads TGTGCCAGCAGCTTAGGGACTAGCGGGGGGGCTGGTGAGCAGTTCTTC. Translating gives CASSLGTSGGAGEQFF.

This clonotype was seen a handful of times. Here the CDR3 DNA reads TGCGCCAGCGGGCAGCTCAGGCCAGACGTCCTGACTTTC. It codes for CASGQLRPDVLTF. The V and J genes are TRBV5-1 and TRBJ2-6; D remains ambiguous. Germline V gives CDR1 SGHRS, CDR2 YFSETQ. The CDR3 has 13 residues. Between the trimmed V and J ends, which lost 7 bases and 11 bases, there was a span of 16 bases.

This clonotype was seen a handful of times. The CDR3 nucleotides are TGTGCCATCAGTGAGTCGGGGACAGGGGTCACTGAAGCTTTCTTT. This codes for CAISESGTGVTEAFF. The chain links TRBV10-3 to TRBJ1-1; 10 nucleotides agree with TRBD1. This CDR3 is 15 amino acids long. The V gene's germline CDR1 is ENHRY and CDR2 SYGVKD. Losses at the gene ends were 0 bases for V and 4 bases for J; bases not matched to a gene: 2.

The V and J genes are TRBV20-1 and TRBJ2-7, with 7 bases that match TRBD2. There are 13 residues in the CDR3. The J segment lost 1 base and the V segment lost 7 bases, leaving 7 bases of the junction unmatched. The V gene's germline CDR1 is DFQATT and CDR2 SNEGSKA (reference sequence). CDR3 residues: CSGLADTSYEQYF. The CDR3 DNA sequence: TGCAGTGGGCTAGCGGACACTTCCTACGAGCAGTACTTC.

Only a few counts were recorded for this clonotype. J is TRBJ1-2 and V is TRBV4-1, with D uncertain. Trimming stripped 10 bases from V and 2 bases from J, with 17 bases between. This CDR3 is built from 14 residues. Germline-derived CDR1 and CDR2 are MGHRA and YSYEKL. The CDR3 region has the DNA TGCGCCACCTTGAGGGAGGTAGGAAACTATGGCTACACCTTC. Amino acid sequence: CATLREVGNYGYTF.

This clonotype was picked up many times. The rearrangement links TRBV4-2 to TRBJ2-7; 9 bases are a match to TRBD1. Germline V CDR1 and CDR2: LGHNA, YNFKEQ. V lost 4 bases and J lost 3; bases outside the gene matches: 4. This CDR3 is 14 amino acids long. CDR3: CASSPPTGGYEQYF. CDR3 bases: TGTGCCAGCAGCCCCCCGACAGGGGGCTACGAGCAGTACTTC.

This clonotype was detected many times. The rearrangement joins TRBV29-1 to TRBJ2-3; 7 positions match TRBD1. The V gene's germline CDR1 is SQVTM and CDR2 ANQGSEA. Unmatched junction bases numbered 14, after V lost 7 bases and J lost 4 bases. This CDR3 contains 15 residues. DNA for the CDR3: TGCAGCGCTCGGGATCACGGAGACAGGGCAGATACGCAGTATTTT. Encoded protein: CSARDHGDRADTQYF.

This clonotype was seen only a few times. The V gene is TRBV3-1, the J gene TRBJ2-7; TRBD2 might be the D (6 bases). The germline gives CDR1 LGHDT, CDR2 YNNKEL (reference sequence). The length of the CDR3 is 16 residues. Deletions cut 8 bases from V and 2 bases from J, with 22 bases between. CDR3 in amino acids: CASATHRDSLAYEQYF. The CDR3 DNA reads as TGTGCCAGCGCTACACACCGGGACTCATTAGCCTACGAGCAGTACTTC.

The chain has TRBV15 and TRBJ1-2, with a possible D match to TRBD1 (6 bases). The CDR3 length is 15 residues. The germline V and J ends were trimmed by 0 bases and 6 bases, with 14 bases remaining between them. Germline V lookup: CDR1 LNHNV, CDR2 YYDKDF (reference sequence). The CDR3 is CATSREAGVLNGYTF. CDR3 sequence (DNA): TGTGCCACCAGCAGAGAGGCAGGGGTATTAAATGGCTACACCTTC.

The chain carries TRBV20-1 and TRBJ1-5, with D unclear. The CDR3 is 15 residues long. The ends were cut back, 5 bases at V and 5 bases at J, with 19 bases in the middle. CDR1 and CDR2 (germline): DFQATT, SNEGSKA (reference sequence). The CDR3 loop is CSASNAKSRDQPQHF. The CDR3 DNA reads TGCAGTGCTTCTAACGCCAAGTCCCGGGATCAGCCCCAGCATTTT.

The rearrangement links TRBV6-1 to TRBJ2-1; 8 bases line up with TRBD1. V trimming: 1 base; J trimming: 4 bases; junction bases outside the gene matches: 9. Germline V gene data show CDR1 as MNHNS and CDR2 as SASEGT. CDR3 length: 17 residues. CDR3 amino acids: CASSEVAGGASYNEQFF. Written as DNA, the CDR3 is TGTGCCAGCAGTGAAGTGGCAGGGGGCGCATCTTACAATGAGCAGTTCTTC.

The gene calls are TRBV3-1 and TRBJ1-1; D gene uncertain. The V end was cut by 3 bases, the J end by 1 base, with 9 bases between. Germline V CDR1 and CDR2: LGHDT, YNNKEL (reference sequence). The length of the CDR3 is 14 residues. Here the CDR3 DNA reads TGTGCCAGCAGCCAGATCGCAGCGAACACTGAAGCTTTCTTT. Translating it yields CASSQIAANTEAFF. The whole variable domain, remainder taken from reference TRBV3-1 and TRBJ1-1, is DTAVSQTPKYLVTQMGNDKSIKCEQNLGHDTMYWYKQDSKKFLKIMFSYNNKELIINETVPNRFSPKSPDKAHLNLHINSLELGDSAVYFCASSQIAANTEAFFGQGTRLTVV.

This clonotype was seen only a few times. The rearrangement uses TRBV28 and TRBJ2-7; D unclear. The CDR3 totals 15 residues. V was clipped by 6 bases and J by 1 base, with 16 bases between them. Germline CDR1 MDHEN, CDR2 SYDVKM. CDR3 sequence (DNA): TGTGCCAGCAGCCCTTTTAAGGGTGGGTCCTACGAGCAGTACTTC. It is translated as CASSPFKGGSYEQYF.

V and J are TRBV5-1 and TRBJ2-1, with 9 bases that match TRBD2. The germline CDR1 and CDR2 sequences are SGHRS and YFSETQ. V shed 0 bases and J 5 bases; nucleotides not matched to a gene: 6. The length of the CDR3 is 16 residues. CDR3 loop: CASSLDASGEDNEQFF. For the CDR3, the DNA is TGCGCCAGCAGCTTGGATGCTAGCGGGGAGGACAATGAGCAGTTCTTC.

This rearrangement joins TRBV18 to TRBJ2-1; the D gene is possibly TRBD2 (6 bases). This CDR3 is built from 13 residues. The germline gives CDR1 KGHSH, CDR2 LQKENI. V was shortened by 4 bases and J by 10 bases, with 14 bases between the two germline ends. CDR3: CASSRGEGGEQFF. The CDR3 region has the DNA TGTGCCAGCTCACGGGGGGAAGGTGGAGAGCAGTTCTTC.

At least ten counts were recorded for this clonotype. The gene calls are TRBV5-6 and TRBJ2-1; no definite D call. In germline, CDR1 is SGHDT, CDR2 YYEEEE. This CDR3 is 17 amino acids long. Trimming took 0 bases from V and 3 from J, leaving 16 bases between them. CDR3 DNA sequence: TGTGCCAGCAGCTTGGTAGAAAGCCGGGTAGGCTACAATGAGCAGTTCTTC. It is translated as CASSLVESRVGYNEQFF.

This chain connects TRBV9 to TRBJ2-7, with TRBD1 matching over 10 bases. Losses at the gene ends were 2 bases for V and 7 bases for J; bases not matched to a gene: 12. Looked up from germline, CDR1 is SGDLS and CDR2 is YYNGEE. CDR3 size: 16 residues. The CDR3: CASSVTSGTGEEEQYF. CDR3 nucleotide sequence: TGTGCCAGCAGCGTGACTTCCGGGACAGGGGAGGAAGAGCAGTACTTC.

This chain joins TRBV19 and TRBJ2-1, with 8 bases identical to TRBD2. The tail of the sequence fits TRBJ2-7 better, so the J call may be wrong. The germline V gene encodes CDR1 LNHDA and CDR2 SQIVND (reference sequence). The CDR3 totals 15 residues. Written as DNA, the CDR3 is TGTGCCAGTAGTCGCTCTAGCGGGTCCTACAATGAGCAGTACTTC. Protein product: CASSRSSGSYNEQYF.